A single sample is the source of the 2 T cell receptor beta chains below, sequenced in a study of blood T cell repertoires in COVID-19. The method was immunoSEQ multiplex PCR; TCRdb's version includes in-frame clones alone and lacks a portion of them. The data hold 150,000 to 200,000 clones, with more than 70% observed a single time. The source material was PBMCs or T cells enriched from blood (not recorded which). All receptors derive from a man aged 60-69 years who had recovered from COVID-19.

This clone is a singleton in its sample. This chain links TRBV29-1 with TRBJ2-1; D may be TRBD2 (6 bases). Germline V gene sequence: CDR1 SQVTM, CDR2 ANQGSEA. This CDR3 is 13 amino acids long. The V gene lost 4 bases and the J gene lost 13 bases, with 20 bases spanning the gap. CDR3 region: CSVAFTGTDFQFF. The CDR3 DNA is TGCAGCGTTGCATTTACCGGGACTGACTTTCAGTTCTTC.

The V and J genes are TRBV19 and TRBJ2-5; the D gene is possibly TRBD2 (5 bases). The V and J ends lost 3 bases and 1 base respectively, with 9 bases between them. The germline V gene encodes CDR1 LNHDA and CDR2 SQIVND (reference sequence). The CDR3 spans 14 residues. CDR3 in DNA: TGTGCCAGTAGTATTCCGGGGATCCAAGAGACCCAGTACTTC. Translating it yields CASSIPGIQETQYF.